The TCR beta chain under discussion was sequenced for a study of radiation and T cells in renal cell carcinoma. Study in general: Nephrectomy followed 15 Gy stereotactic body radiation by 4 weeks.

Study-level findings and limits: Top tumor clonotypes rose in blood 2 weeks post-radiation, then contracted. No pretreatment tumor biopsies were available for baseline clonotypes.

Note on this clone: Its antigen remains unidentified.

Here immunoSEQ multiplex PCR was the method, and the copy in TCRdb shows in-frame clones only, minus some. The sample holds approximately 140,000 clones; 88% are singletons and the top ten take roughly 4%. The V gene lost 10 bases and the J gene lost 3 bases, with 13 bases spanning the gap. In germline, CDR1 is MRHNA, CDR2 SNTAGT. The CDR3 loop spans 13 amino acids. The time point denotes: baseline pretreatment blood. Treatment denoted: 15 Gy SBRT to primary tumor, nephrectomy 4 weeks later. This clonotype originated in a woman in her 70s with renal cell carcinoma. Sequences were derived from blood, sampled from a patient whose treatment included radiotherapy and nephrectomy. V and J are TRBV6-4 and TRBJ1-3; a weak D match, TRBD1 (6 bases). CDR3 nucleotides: TGTGCCACCCCGGTAGGGGGTGGAAACACCATATATTTT. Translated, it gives CATPVGGGNTIYF.